This T cell receptor (beta chain) originates from a study of shared clonotypes between healthy human individuals. Study findings and constraints: Naive CD4 clonotypes overlapped across a few donors at roughly 5%. It was the few donors that limited the genetic and exposure-history diversity represented.

On this clone itself: Its antigen is as yet unknown.

Only Caucasian adults living in Nashville, Tennessee served as donors. The CDR3 is made up of 15 amino acids. The germline V gene has CDR1 SEHNR and CDR2 FQNEAQ (reference sequence). Trimming cost V 5 bases and J 2 bases; bases outside gene matches: 4. Researchers ran the assay at a deep level. Sequenced by immunoSEQ multiplex PCR; TCRdb stores in-frame clones only, minus some. The sample has roughly 1.4 million clones; roughly 98.5% are singletons. Sequenced input: naive CD4+ T cells sorted from blood. Subset described: CD45RA+ positively selected. The J gene is TRBJ2-3, the V gene TRBV7-9; 10 bases fit TRBD2. The origin of this receptor is a man aged 25-45 years in good health. CDR3 amino acids: CASSPTSGVTDTQYF. CDR3 nucleotides: TGTGCCAGCAGCCCTACTAGCGGGGTCACAGATACGCAGTATTTT.